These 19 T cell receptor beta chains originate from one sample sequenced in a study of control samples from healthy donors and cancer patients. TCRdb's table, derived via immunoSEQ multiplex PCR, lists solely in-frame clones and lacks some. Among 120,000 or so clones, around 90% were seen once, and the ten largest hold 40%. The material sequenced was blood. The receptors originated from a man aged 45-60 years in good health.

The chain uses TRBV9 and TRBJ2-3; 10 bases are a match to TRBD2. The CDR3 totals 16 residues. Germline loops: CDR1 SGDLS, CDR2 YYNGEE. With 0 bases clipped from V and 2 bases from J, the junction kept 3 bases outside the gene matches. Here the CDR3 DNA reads TGTGCCAGCAGCGTAGTTAGCGGGGGGCTCACAGATACGCAGTATTTT. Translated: CASSVVSGGLTDTQYF.

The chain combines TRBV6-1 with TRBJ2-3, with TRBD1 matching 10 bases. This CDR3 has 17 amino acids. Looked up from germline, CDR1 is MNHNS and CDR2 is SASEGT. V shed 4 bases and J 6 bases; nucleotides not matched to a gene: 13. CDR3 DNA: TGTGCCAGCAGTGGACCTTGGACAGGGGGAAGTTACGATACGCAGTATTTT. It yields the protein CASSGPWTGGSYDTQYF.

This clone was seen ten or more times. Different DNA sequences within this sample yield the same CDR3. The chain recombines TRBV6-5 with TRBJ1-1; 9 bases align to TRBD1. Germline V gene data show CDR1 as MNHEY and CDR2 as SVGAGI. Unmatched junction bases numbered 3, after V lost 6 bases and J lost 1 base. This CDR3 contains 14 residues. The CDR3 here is CASRDRGTNTEAFF. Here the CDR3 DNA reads TGTGCCAGCAGGGACAGGGGCACGAACACTGAAGCTTTCTTT.

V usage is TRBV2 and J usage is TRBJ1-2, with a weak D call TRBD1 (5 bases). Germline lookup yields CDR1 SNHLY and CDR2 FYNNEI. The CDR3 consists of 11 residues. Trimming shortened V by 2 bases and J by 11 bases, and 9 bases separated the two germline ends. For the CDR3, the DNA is TGTGCCAGCAGTGAAAGCTGGGGGTACACCTTC. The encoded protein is CASSESWGYTF.

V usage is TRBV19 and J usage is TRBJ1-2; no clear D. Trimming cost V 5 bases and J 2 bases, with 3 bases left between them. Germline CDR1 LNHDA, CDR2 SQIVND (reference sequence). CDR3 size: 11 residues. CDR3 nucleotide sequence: TGTGCCAGTAGTGACAACTATGGCTACACCTTC. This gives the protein CASSDNYGYTF.

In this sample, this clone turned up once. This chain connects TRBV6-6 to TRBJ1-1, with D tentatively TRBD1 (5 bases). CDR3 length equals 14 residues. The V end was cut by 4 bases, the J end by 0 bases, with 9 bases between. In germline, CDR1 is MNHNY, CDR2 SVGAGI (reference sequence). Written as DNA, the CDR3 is TGTGCCAGCAGTTCCAGGGCCTTGAACACTGAAGCTTTCTTT. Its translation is CASSSRALNTEAFF.

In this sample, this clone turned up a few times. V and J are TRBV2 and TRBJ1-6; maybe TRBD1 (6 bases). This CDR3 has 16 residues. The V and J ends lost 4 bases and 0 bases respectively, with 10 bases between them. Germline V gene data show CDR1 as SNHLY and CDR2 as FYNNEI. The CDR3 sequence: CASSVRGSSYNSPLHF. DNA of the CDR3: TGTGCCAGCAGTGTAAGGGGGAGCTCCTATAATTCACCCCTCCACTTT.

CDR3 residues: CASSIGGRYSGNTIYF. The CDR3 nucleotides read TGTGCCAGTAGTATAGGAGGACGGTACTCTGGAAACACCATATATTTT. This chain links TRBV19 with TRBJ1-3; unclear D gene. Germline V gene data show CDR1 as LNHDA and CDR2 as SQIVND (reference sequence). Trimming left V 1 base short and J 0 bases short, with 10 bases between. This CDR3 contains 16 residues.

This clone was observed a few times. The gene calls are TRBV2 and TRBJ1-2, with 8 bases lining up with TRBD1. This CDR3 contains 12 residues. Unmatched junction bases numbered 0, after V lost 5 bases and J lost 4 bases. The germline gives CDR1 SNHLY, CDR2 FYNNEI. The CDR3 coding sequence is TGTGCCAGCAGTACAGGGGGCTATGGCTACACCTTC. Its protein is CASSTGGYGYTF.

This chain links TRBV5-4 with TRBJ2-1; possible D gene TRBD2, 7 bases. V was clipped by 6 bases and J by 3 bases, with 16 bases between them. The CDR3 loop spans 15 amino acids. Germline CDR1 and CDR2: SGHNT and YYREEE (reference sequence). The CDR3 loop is CASMRGPLNYNEQFF. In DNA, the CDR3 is TGTGCCAGCATGCGGGGGCCTCTCAACTACAATGAGCAGTTCTTC.

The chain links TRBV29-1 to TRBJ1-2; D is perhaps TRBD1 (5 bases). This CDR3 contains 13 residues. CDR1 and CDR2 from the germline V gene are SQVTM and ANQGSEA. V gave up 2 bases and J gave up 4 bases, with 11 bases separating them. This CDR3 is CSVEKGYGYGYTF. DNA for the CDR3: TGCAGCGTTGAAAAGGGGTACGGCTATGGCTACACCTTC.

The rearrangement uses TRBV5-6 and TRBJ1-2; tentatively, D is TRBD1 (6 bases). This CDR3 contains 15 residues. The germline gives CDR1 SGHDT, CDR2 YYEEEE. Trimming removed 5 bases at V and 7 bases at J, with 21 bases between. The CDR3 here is CASSPLDSTGVGYTF. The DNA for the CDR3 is TGTGCCAGCAGTCCCTTGGACAGTACCGGGGTTGGCTACACCTTC.

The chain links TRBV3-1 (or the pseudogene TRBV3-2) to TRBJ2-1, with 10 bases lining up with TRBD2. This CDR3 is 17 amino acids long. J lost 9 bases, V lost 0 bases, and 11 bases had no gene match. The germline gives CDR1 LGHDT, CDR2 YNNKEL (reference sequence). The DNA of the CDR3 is TGTGCCAGCAGCCAAGATCGCGGTAGCGGGGGGAGGGGTGAGCAGTTCTTC. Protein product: CASSQDRGSGGRGEQFF.

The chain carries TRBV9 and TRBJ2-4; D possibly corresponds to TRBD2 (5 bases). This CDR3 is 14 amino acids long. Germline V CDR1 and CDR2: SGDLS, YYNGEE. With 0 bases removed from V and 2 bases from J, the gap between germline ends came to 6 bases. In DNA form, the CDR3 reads TGTGCCAGCAGCGTAGGAGGGTCCAAAAACATTCAGTACTTC. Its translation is CASSVGGSKNIQYF.

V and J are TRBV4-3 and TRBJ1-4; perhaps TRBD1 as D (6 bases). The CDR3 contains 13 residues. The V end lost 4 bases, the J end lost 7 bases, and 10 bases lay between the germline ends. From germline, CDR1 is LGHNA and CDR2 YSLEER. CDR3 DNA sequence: TGCGCCAGCAGCCGGGGGCGGGGTGAAAAACTGTTTTTT. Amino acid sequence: CASSRGRGEKLFF.

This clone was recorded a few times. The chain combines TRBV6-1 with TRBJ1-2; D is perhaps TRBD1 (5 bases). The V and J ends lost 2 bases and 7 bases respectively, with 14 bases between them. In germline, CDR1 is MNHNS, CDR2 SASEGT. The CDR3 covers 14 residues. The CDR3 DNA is TGTGCCAGCAGTGAACAGGGAACGGGAGGTGGCTACACCTTC. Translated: CASSEQGTGGGYTF.

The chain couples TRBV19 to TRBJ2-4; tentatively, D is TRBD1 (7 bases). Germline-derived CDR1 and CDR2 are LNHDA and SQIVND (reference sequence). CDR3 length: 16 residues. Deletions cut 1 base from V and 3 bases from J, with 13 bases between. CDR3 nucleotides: TGTGCCAGTAGTATAGTCAGGGGGGATGACAAAAACATTCAGTACTTC. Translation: CASSIVRGDDKNIQYF. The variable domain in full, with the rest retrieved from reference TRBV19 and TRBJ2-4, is DGGITQSPKYLFRKEGQNVTLSCEQNLNHDAMYWYRQDPGQGLRLIYYSQIVNDFQKGDIAEGYSVSREKKESFPLTVTSAQKNPTAFYLCASSIVRGDDKNIQYFGAGTRLSVL.

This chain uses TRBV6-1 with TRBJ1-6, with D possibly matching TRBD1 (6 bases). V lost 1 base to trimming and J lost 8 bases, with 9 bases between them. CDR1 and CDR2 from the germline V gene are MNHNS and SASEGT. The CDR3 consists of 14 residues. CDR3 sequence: CASSEDQGHSPLHF. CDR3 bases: TGTGCCAGCAGTGAAGATCAGGGGCATTCACCCCTCCACTTT.

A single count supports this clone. The CDR3 loop reads CASSQDQPQHF. DNA of the CDR3: TGCGCCAGCAGCCAAGATCAGCCCCAGCATTTT. The chain combines TRBV4-3 with TRBJ1-5; D gene uncertain. From germline, CDR1 is LGHNA and CDR2 YSLEER. The germline V and J ends were trimmed by 0 bases and 6 bases, with 0 bases remaining between them. The CDR3 totals 11 residues.